The clone carrying this T cell receptor (beta chain) was observed a handful of times. This entry is derived from a study of identical twins. TCRdb passed the 5' RACE reads through MiXCR, listing each CDR3 protein once. The sample records 600,000 to 700,000 distinct CDR3 sequences, around 21% being singletons. Losses at the gene ends were 3 bases for V and 5 bases for J; bases not matched to a gene: 1. CDR3 length: 13 residues. Germline V gene lookup returns CDR1 DFQATT and CDR2 SNEGSKA (reference sequence). These data were also reused for a study on T cells expressing NK-cell markers.

Sequencing was done on a sample of PBMCs. This receptor was obtained from a woman under 30 in good health. The genes are TRBV20-1 and TRBJ2-1, with 10 bases aligning to TRBD2. This CDR3 reads CSARTSGHNEQFF. Written as DNA, the CDR3 is TGCAGTGCTAGGACTAGCGGGCACAATGAGCAGTTCTTC.